These 28 T cell receptor beta chains came from one sample sequenced in a study of shared clonotypes between healthy human individuals. Assay: immunoSEQ multiplex PCR; the TCRdb copy retains only in-frame clones and omits some. Of 2 million or so clones in the sample, 90% to 95% are singletons; the top ten hold 0.1% to 0.15%. The material sequenced was naive CD4+ T cells sorted from blood. The subset was: CD45RA+ positively selected. The receptors were sampled from a man aged 18 to 29 in good health.

The chain carries TRBV6-1 and TRBJ1-1, with D tentatively TRBD1 (5 bases). The germline gives CDR1 MNHNS, CDR2 SASEGT. Between the trimmed V and J ends, which lost 9 bases and 10 bases, there was a span of 21 bases. This CDR3 has 13 residues. The CDR3 spells CASKLVQGGRAFF. CDR3 bases: TGTGCCAGTAAACTAGTCCAGGGAGGAAGAGCTTTCTTT.

The V and J genes are TRBV7-2 and TRBJ2-3; the match to TRBD2 covers 15 bases. The CDR3 loop spans 17 amino acids. The ends lost 5 bases at V and 5 bases at J; junction bases unmatched: 8. The germline gives CDR1 SGHTA, CDR2 FQGNSA. Written as DNA, the CDR3 is TGTGCCAGCAGCCCACCGGGACTAGCGGGAGGAATAGATACGCAGTATTTT. Translation gives CASSPPGLAGGIDTQYF.

The rearrangement links TRBV7-9 to TRBJ2-1; possibly TRBD2 for D (5 bases). CDR1 is SEHNR and CDR2 is FQNEAQ in the germline V gene (reference sequence). V was cut by 5 bases and J by 11 bases, with 13 bases left in between. This CDR3 comprises 12 residues. The DNA of the CDR3 is TGTGCCAGCAGCGACTATATTGGACAGCAGTTCTTC. Translation: CASSDYIGQQFF.

The J gene is TRBJ1-2, the V gene TRBV7-3, with a weak D call TRBD1 (5 bases). The V gene lost 4 bases and the J gene lost 4 bases, with 13 bases spanning the gap. The CDR3 is made up of 14 amino acids. Germline values: CDR1 SGHTA, CDR2 FQGTGA. This chain's CDR3 is CASSYGHGLYGYTF. The CDR3 DNA reads as TGTGCCAGCAGCTATGGACACGGCCTCTATGGCTACACCTTC. Based on the CDR3 plus reference TRBV7-3 and TRBJ1-2, the full variable domain is GAGVSQTPSNKVTEKGKYVELRCDPISGHTALYWYRQSLGQGPEFLIYFQGTGAADDSGLPNDRFFAVRPEGSVSTLKIQRTERGDSAVYLCASSYGHGLYGYTFGSGTRLTVV.

This rearrangement joins TRBV5-1 to TRBJ2-7; TRBD2 matches at 10 bases. The germline V gene encodes CDR1 SGHRS and CDR2 YFSETQ. Losses at the gene ends were 1 base for V and 2 bases for J; bases not matched to a gene: 3. The CDR3 sequence is 15 residues long. For the CDR3, the DNA is TGCGCCAGCAGCTTGACTAGCGGGACTACCTACGAGCAGTACTTC. It translates to CASSLTSGTTYEQYF.

The V and J genes are TRBV6-5 and TRBJ2-1; a possible D gene is TRBD2 (5 bases). The CDR3 consists of 15 residues. Per germline, CDR1 MNHEY and CDR2 SVGAGI. V lost 0 bases and J lost 5, with 11 bases in between. CDR3 sequence (DNA): TGTGCCAGCAGTTACTCCGGGGTAACGGACAATGAGCAGTTCTTC. It translates to CASSYSGVTDNEQFF.

About this clone itself: Germline and junction disagree at one end, which may indicate a read error. V usage is TRBV7-6 and J usage is TRBJ2-1; TRBD2 matches at 11 bases. The CDR3 is made up of 14 amino acids. Germline lookup yields CDR1 SGHVS and CDR2 FNYEAQ. The CDR3 spells CASSLGLAGLDGVF. The DNA for the CDR3 is TGTGCCAGCAGCTTAGGACTAGCGGGGCTTGACGGGGTCTTC.

The CDR3 protein is CASSQAGTSPSYEQYF. CDR3 sequence (DNA): TGTGCCAGCAGCCAAGCCGGGACTAGCCCCTCCTACGAGCAGTACTTC. This chain connects TRBV7-2 to TRBJ2-7, with 9 bases identical to TRBD2. Germline V gene lookup returns CDR1 SGHTA and CDR2 FQGNSA. The CDR3 covers 16 residues. After removal of 5 bases from V and 0 bases from J, the junction contained 8 bases not matched to a gene.

The gene calls are TRBV5-1 and TRBJ2-3, with 9 bases fitting TRBD2. From germline, CDR1 is SGHRS and CDR2 YFSETQ. The ends lost 1 base at V and 5 bases at J; junction bases unmatched: 5. The CDR3 has 15 residues. DNA of the CDR3: TGCGCCAGCAGCTTGCCAGCGGGAGGTCGAGATACGCAGTATTTT. Translating gives CASSLPAGGRDTQYF.

This chain connects TRBV10-1 to TRBJ2-5, with a weak D call TRBD2 (6 bases). Per the germline V gene, CDR1 is WNHNN and CDR2 is SYGVQD (reference sequence). Trimming stripped 3 bases from V and 3 bases from J, with 14 bases between. CDR3 size: 15 residues. The CDR3 spells CASSDRTGGKETQYF. CDR3 nucleotide sequence: TGCGCCAGCAGTGACCGGACCGGGGGAAAAGAGACCCAGTACTTC.

The J gene is TRBJ1-1, the V gene TRBV10-3; D gene ambiguous. The CDR3 loop spans 14 amino acids. Trimming pared 3 bases from V and 1 base from J, leaving 9 bases between. Germline V gives CDR1 ENHRY, CDR2 SYGVKD. The CDR3 reads CAISELWTNTEAFF. The CDR3 bases are TGTGCCATCAGTGAACTATGGACGAACACTGAAGCTTTCTTT.

V gene TRBV7-2 combines with J gene TRBJ2-5, with 8 bases identical to TRBD1. Per the germline V gene, CDR1 is SGHTA and CDR2 is FQGNSA. This CDR3 has 16 amino acids. The trim removed 3 bases at V and 2 bases at J, leaving 8 bases unmatched. CDR3: CASSFYATGAQETQYF. As DNA, the CDR3 is TGTGCCAGCAGCTTTTATGCGACAGGGGCGCAAGAGACCCAGTACTTC.

This rearrangement joins TRBV30 to TRBJ1-6; 8 nucleotides align to TRBD1. CDR3 size: 18 residues. Germline assignment: CDR1 GTSNPN and CDR2 SVGIG (reference sequence). J lost 7 bases, V lost 3 bases, and 17 bases had no gene match. The CDR3 reads CAWSRGLLSKDPNSPLHF. CDR3 coding DNA: TGTGCCTGGAGCAGGGGGCTATTGTCGAAGGACCCCAATTCACCCCTCCACTTT.

The V gene is TRBV19, the J gene TRBJ1-2, with TRBD1 matching 7 bases. Germline CDR1 reads LNHDA; CDR2 reads SQIVND (reference sequence). Trimming at V came to 4 bases and at J to 8 bases, leaving 10 bases not matched to a gene. This CDR3 region has 14 residues. CDR3 coding DNA: TGTGCCAGTAGTACTACCCGACAGGGCGGAGGCTACACCTTC. This codes for CASSTTRQGGGYTF.

This sequence joins TRBV4-1 and TRBJ1-4, with 8 bases that match TRBD1. Germline V gene sequence: CDR1 MGHRA, CDR2 YSYEKL. V shed 1 base, J shed 7 bases, and the junction held 8 bases outside the gene matches. CDR3 size: 16 residues. The CDR3: CASSQVDRGGGEKLFF. DNA of the CDR3: TGCGCCAGCAGCCAAGTCGACAGGGGCGGTGGTGAAAAACTGTTTTTT.

This clone has at least ten counts. This chain joins TRBV27 and TRBJ1-2; D uncertain. Germline V gene sequence: CDR1 MNHEY, CDR2 SMNVEV (reference sequence). This CDR3 has 13 amino acids. Trimming shortened V by 2 bases and J by 9 bases, and 13 bases separated the two germline ends. The CDR3: CASSLANGWRYTF. The CDR3 bases are TGTGCCAGCAGTTTAGCAAACGGCTGGCGCTACACCTTC.

V is TRBV11-2 and J is TRBJ1-2, with D unresolved. The V gene's germline CDR1 is SGHAT and CDR2 FQNNGV. V was shortened by 6 bases and J by 8 bases, with 19 bases between the two germline ends. This CDR3 comprises 14 residues. In DNA, the CDR3 is TGTGCCAGCAGACCTTTGAAGGGCAGAGGAGGCTACACCTTC. Protein: CASRPLKGRGGYTF.

This chain uses TRBV5-1 with TRBJ1-6; 8 bases line up with TRBD1. The CDR3 spans 15 residues. Germline CDR1 and CDR2: SGHRS and YFSETQ. Unmatched junction bases numbered 7, after V lost 4 bases and J lost 7 bases. The CDR3 region is CASSAPQGDNSPLHF. In DNA form, the CDR3 reads TGCGCCAGCAGCGCTCCACAGGGGGACAATTCACCCCTCCACTTT.

The CDR3 nucleotides read TGTGCCAGCAGTTACTCAGGGGTGGACACTGAAGCTTTCTTT. Translated: CASSYSGVDTEAFF. The chain employs TRBV6-6 and TRBJ1-1; possible D gene TRBD1, 5 bases. CDR1 is MNHNY and CDR2 is SVGAGI in the germline V gene (reference sequence). Trimming pared 0 bases from V and 3 bases from J, leaving 8 bases between. The CDR3 consists of 14 residues.

The V gene is TRBV2, the J gene TRBJ2-3; D gene unclear. The CDR3 has 12 residues. Germline assignment: CDR1 SNHLY and CDR2 FYNNEI. Trimming shortened V by 6 bases and J by 2 bases, and 6 bases separated the two germline ends. CDR3 DNA: TGTGCCAGCAGGTCGGACACAGATACGCAGTATTTT. Translation gives CASRSDTDTQYF. The whole variable domain, remainder taken from reference TRBV2 and TRBJ2-3, is EPEVTQTPSHQVTQMGQEVILRCVPISNHLYFYWYRQILGQKVEFLVSFYNNEISEKSEIFDDQFSVERPDGSNFTLKIRSTKLEDSAMYFCASRSDTDTQYFGPGTRLTVL.

The chain joins TRBV19 to TRBJ2-1; D gene ambiguous. CDR1 LNHDA and CDR2 SQIVND come from the germline V gene (reference sequence). Deletions cut 7 bases from V and 0 bases from J, with 10 bases between. This CDR3 comprises 14 residues. The chain's CDR3 is CASNGWGSYNEQFF. The CDR3 nucleotides read TGTGCCAGTAATGGGTGGGGCTCCTACAATGAGCAGTTCTTC.

The chain joins TRBV18 to TRBJ1-3; D not certain. Germline CDR1 reads KGHSH; CDR2 reads LQKENI. V dropped 1 base and J dropped 4 bases, with 11 bases sitting between them. This CDR3 is built from 15 residues. The CDR3 reads CASSPLGVSGNTIYF. CDR3 nucleotides: TGTGCCAGCTCACCACTAGGAGTATCGGGAAACACCATATATTTT. The full variable domain, its missing parts supplied by reference TRBV18 and TRBJ1-3, is NAGVMQNPRHLVRRRGQEARLRCSPMKGHSHVYWYRQLPEEGLKFMVYLQKENIIDESGMPKERFSAEFPKEGPSILRIQQVVRGDSAAYFCASSPLGVSGNTIYFGEGSWLTVV.

The gene calls are TRBV5-1 and TRBJ2-6, with 9 bases identical to TRBD1. Trimming at V came to 3 bases and at J to 0 bases, leaving 4 bases not matched to a gene. Germline lookup yields CDR1 SGHRS and CDR2 YFSETQ. This CDR3 spans 17 amino acids. CDR3 in DNA: TGCGCCAGCAGCTCTGGACAGGGGAGCTCTGGGGCCAACGTCCTGACTTTC. Protein sequence: CASSSGQGSSGANVLTF.

This rearrangement joins TRBV7-3 to TRBJ1-1; D is perhaps TRBD1 (5 bases). The length of the CDR3 is 13 residues. V lost 4 bases and J lost 4, with 10 bases in between. CDR1 and CDR2 (germline): SGHTA, FQGTGA. The DNA of the CDR3 is TGTGCCAGCAGCTGGGACCGCGCCACTGAAGCTTTCTTT. It specifies CASSWDRATEAFF.

The gene calls are TRBV7-2 and TRBJ2-7; D not certain. This CDR3 spans 16 amino acids. Germline CDR1 reads SGHTA; CDR2 reads FQGNSA. Trimming took off 0 bases at V and 2 bases at J, with 14 bases between the two ends. The CDR3 region is CASSLAATENPYEQYF. The CDR3 region has the DNA TGTGCCAGCAGCTTAGCCGCGACGGAAAACCCCTACGAGCAGTACTTC.

The rearrangement links TRBV7-9 to TRBJ2-7, with 13 bases identical to TRBD2. V lost 4 bases and J lost 6; bases outside the gene matches: 6. In germline, CDR1 is SEHNR, CDR2 FQNEAQ (reference sequence). This CDR3 comprises 15 residues. The CDR3 DNA sequence: TGTGCCAGCAGCTCAGCAGGGACTAGCGGGACCGAGCAGTACTTC. The encoded protein is CASSSAGTSGTEQYF.

CDR3 in DNA: TGTGCCAGCAGCTTGGCCCGGACGACAGGGACTGAAAAACTGTTTTTT. Amino acid sequence: CASSLARTTGTEKLFF. The rearrangement joins TRBV5-6 to TRBJ1-4; TRBD1 matches 7 bases. CDR3 length equals 16 residues. Germline lookup yields CDR1 SGHDT and CDR2 YYEEEE. V gave up 0 bases and J gave up 7 bases; unmatched junction bases: 9.

The chain has TRBV7-9 and TRBJ2-7; 9 bases agree with TRBD1. The CDR3 is 16 residues long. Germline V CDR1 and CDR2: SEHNR, FQNEAQ (reference sequence). V lost 3 bases and J lost 3; bases outside the gene matches: 9. The CDR3 here is CASSFQTGGYGYEQYF. The CDR3 DNA sequence: TGTGCCAGCAGCTTCCAGACAGGGGGTTACGGCTACGAGCAGTACTTC.